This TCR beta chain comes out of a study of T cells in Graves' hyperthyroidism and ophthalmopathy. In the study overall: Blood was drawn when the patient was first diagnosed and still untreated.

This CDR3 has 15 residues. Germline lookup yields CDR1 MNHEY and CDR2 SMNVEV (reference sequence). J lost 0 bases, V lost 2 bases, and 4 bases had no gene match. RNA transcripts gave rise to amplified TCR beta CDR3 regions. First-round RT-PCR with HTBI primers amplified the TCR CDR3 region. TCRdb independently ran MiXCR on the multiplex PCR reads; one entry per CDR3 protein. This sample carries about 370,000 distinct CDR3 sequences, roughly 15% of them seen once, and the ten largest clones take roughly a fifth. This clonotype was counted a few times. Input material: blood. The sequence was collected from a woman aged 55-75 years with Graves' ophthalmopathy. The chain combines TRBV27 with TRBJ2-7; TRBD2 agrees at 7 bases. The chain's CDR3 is CASSLTGGSSYEQYF. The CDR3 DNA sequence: TGTGCCAGCAGTTTAACGGGAGGCTCCTCCTACGAGCAGTACTTC.